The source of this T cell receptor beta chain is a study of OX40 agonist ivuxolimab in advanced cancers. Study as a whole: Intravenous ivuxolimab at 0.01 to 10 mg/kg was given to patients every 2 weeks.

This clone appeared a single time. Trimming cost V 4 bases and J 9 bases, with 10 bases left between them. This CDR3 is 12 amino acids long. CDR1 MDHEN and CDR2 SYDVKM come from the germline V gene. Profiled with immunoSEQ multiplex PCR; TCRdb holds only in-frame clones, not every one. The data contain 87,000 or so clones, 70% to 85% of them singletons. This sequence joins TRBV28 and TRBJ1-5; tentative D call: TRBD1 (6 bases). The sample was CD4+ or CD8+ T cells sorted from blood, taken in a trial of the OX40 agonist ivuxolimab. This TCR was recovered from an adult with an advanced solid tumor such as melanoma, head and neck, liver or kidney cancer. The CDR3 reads CASSSGAVPQHF. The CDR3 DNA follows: TGTGCCAGCAGTTCGGGGGCTGTGCCCCAGCATTTT. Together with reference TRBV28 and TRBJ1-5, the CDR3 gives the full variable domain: DVKVTQSSRYLVKRTGEKVFLECVQDMDHENMFWYRQDPGLGLRLIYFSYDVKMKEKGDIPEGYSVSREKKERFSLILESASTNQTSMYLCASSSGAVPQHFGDGTRLSIL.